The sequence of this T cell receptor (beta chain) was determined in a study of shared clonotypes between healthy human individuals. Broader study findings: It was the non-shared clonotypes that had lower generation probabilities than clonotypes shared by all four donors.

Libraries were prepared by immunoSEQ multiplex PCR; TCRdb keeps only in-frame clonotypes and omits some of them. The sample has hundreds of thousands of clones, roughly 96% seen once. Remarks on this clone: The antigen is not known.

Naivety among CD8 cells was defined by CD45RO negativity and positive CCR7 selection, thereby excluding terminally differentiated effector memory CD45RA+ cells. V lost 4 bases to trimming and J lost 8 bases, with 17 bases between them. This CDR3 region has 14 residues. Germline-derived CDR1 and CDR2 are KGHSY and FQNENV. The chain is built from TRBV16 and TRBJ1-2; perhaps TRBD1 as D (5 bases). This TCR was recovered from a woman in her twenties or thirties in good health. The material sequenced was naive CD8+ T cells sorted from blood. CDR3 DNA sequence: TGTGCCAGCAGCCCCGAACGAGGGACTAGCGGCTACACCTTC. This codes for CASSPERGTSGYTF. Based on the CDR3 plus reference TRBV16 and TRBJ1-2, the full variable domain is GEEVAQTPKHLVRGEGQKAKLYCAPIKGHSYVFWYQQVLKNEFKFLISFQNENVFDETGMPKERFSAKCLPNSPCSLEIQATKLEDSAVYFCASSPERGTSGYTFGSGTRLTVV.